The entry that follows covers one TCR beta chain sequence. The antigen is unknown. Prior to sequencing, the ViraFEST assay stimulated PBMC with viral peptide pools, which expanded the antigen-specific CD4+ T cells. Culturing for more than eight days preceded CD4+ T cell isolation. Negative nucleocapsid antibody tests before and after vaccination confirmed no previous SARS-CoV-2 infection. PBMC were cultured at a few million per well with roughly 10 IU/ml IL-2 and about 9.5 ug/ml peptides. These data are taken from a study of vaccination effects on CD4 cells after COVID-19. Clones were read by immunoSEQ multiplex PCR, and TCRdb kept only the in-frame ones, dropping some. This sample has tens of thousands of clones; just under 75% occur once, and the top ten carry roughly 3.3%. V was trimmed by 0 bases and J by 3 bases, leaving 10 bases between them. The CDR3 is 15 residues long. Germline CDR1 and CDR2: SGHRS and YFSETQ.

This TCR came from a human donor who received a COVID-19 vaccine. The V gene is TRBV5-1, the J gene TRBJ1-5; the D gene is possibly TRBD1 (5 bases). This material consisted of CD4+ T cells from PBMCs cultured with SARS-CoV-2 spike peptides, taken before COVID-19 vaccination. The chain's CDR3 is CASSLGGGDNQPQHF. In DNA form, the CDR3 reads TGCGCCAGCAGCTTGGGTGGGGGAGACAATCAGCCCCAGCATTTT.